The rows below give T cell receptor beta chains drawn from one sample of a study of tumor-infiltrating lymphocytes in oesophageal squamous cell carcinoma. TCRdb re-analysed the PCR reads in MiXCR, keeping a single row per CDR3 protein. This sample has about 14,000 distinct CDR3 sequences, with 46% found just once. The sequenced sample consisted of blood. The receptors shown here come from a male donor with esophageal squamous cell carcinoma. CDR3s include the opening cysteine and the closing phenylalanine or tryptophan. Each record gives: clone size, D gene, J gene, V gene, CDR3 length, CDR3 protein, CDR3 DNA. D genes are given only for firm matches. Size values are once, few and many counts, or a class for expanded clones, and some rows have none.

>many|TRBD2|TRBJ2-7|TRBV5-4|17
CASSLVLGASGTYEQYF
TGTGCCAGCAGCTTGGTTCTCGGGGCTAGCGGGACCTACGAGCAGTACTTC
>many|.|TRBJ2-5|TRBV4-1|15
CASSQTQDSQETQYF
TGCGCCAGCAGCCAAACCCAGGACAGCCAAGAGACCCAGTACTTC
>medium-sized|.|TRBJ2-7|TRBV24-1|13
CATRGTGSYEQYF
TGTGCCACCAGGGGGACGGGGTCCTACGAGCAGTACTTC
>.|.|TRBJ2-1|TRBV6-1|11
CASSPKEEQFF
TGTGCCAGCAGTCCCAAGGAGGAGCAGTTCTTC
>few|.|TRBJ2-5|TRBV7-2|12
CASSYSQETQYF
TGTGCCAGCAGCTACTCTCAAGAGACCCAGTACTTC
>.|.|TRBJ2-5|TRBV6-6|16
CASSYSSSAGSQTQYF
TGTGCCAGCAGTTACTCGAGTAGTGCAGGGTCGCAGACCCAGTACTTC
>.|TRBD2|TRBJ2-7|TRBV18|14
CASSPPGLDYEQYF
TGTGCCAGCTCACCACCGGGACTAGACTACGAGCAGTACTTC
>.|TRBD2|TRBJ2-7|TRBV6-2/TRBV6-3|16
CASSYSASGSLPGGIF
TGTGCCAGCAGTTACAGTGCTAGCGGGAGCCTCCCGGGAGGGATCTTC
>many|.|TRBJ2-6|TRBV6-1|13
CASTASGANVLTF
TGTGCCAGCACCGCTTCCGGGGCCAACGTCCTGACTTTC
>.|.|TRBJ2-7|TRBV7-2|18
CASSLGASVGTVNYEQYF
TGTGCCAGCAGCTTAGGGGCGTCGGTGGGTACCGTAAACTACGAGCAGTACTTC
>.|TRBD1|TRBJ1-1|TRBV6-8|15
CASRRKGQTNTEAFF
TGTGCCAGCAGGCGGAAGGGACAGACGAACACTGAAGCTTTCTTT
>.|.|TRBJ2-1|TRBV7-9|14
CASSPQTAPNEQFF
TGTGCCAGCAGCCCACAGACAGCGCCGAATGAGCAGTTCTTC
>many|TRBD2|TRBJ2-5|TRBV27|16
CASSPRLAGRQETQYF
TGTGCCAGCAGTCCCCGACTAGCGGGAAGGCAAGAGACCCAGTACTTC
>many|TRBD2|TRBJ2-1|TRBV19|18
CASRVRLAGGPSYNEQFF
TGTGCCAGTAGGGTTCGACTAGCGGGAGGGCCCTCCTACAATGAGCAGTTCTTC
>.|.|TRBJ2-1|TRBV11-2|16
CASSLDPVGNYNEQFF
TGTGCCAGCAGCTTAGACCCCGTGGGAAATTACAATGAGCAGTTCTTC
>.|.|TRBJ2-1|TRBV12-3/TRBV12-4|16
CASRLLRELSYNEQFF
TGTGCCAGCAGACTATTGCGGGAACTTTCCTACAATGAGCAGTTCTTC
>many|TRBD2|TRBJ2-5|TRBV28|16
CASSSPGLAAQETQYF
TGTGCCAGCAGCTCTCCGGGACTAGCGGCTCAAGAGACCCAGTACTTC
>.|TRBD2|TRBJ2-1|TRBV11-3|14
CASGGRAGYNEQFF
TGTGCCAGCGGCGGGAGGGCCGGGTACAATGAGCAGTTCTTC
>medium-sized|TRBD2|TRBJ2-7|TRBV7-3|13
CASSLGREGKQYF
TGTGCCAGCAGCTTAGGGCGGGAGGGAAAGCAGTACTTC
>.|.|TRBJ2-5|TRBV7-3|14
CASSLVGGQETQYF
TGTGCCAGCAGCTTAGTGGGGGGCCAAGAGACCCAGTACTTC
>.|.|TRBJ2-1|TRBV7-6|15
CASSLMEGPYNEQFF
TGTGCCAGCAGCTTAATGGAGGGGCCCTACAATGAGCAGTTCTTC
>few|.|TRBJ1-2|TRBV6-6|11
CASSPGYGYTF
TGTGCCAGCAGTCCGGGCTATGGCTACACCTTC
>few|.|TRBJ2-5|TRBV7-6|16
CASSPGGTGGRETQYF
TGTGCTAGCAGCCCAGGGGGGACGGGGGGGCGAGAGACCCAGTACTTC
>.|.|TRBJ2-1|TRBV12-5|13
CASGLGRFNEQFF
TGTGCTAGTGGTTTGGGGAGATTCAATGAGCAGTTCTTC
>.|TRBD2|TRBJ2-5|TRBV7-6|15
CASSFRRGSQETQYF
TGTGCCAGCAGCTTTCGGCGGGGGAGTCAAGAGACCCAGTACTTC
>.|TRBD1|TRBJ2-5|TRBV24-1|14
CATSDPGTEGTQYF
TGTGCCACCAGTGATCCTGGGACAGAGGGGACCCAGTACTTC
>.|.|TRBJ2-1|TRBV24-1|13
CATSVNSYNEQFF
TGTGCCACCAGTGTAAACAGTTACAATGAGCAGTTCTTC
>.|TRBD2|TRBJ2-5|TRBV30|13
CAWSSGVIRTQYF
TGTGCCTGGAGTAGCGGGGTAATTCGGACCCAGTACTTC
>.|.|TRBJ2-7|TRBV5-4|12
CASSLGGREQYF
TGTGCCAGCAGCTTGGGAGGGAGGGAGCAGTACTTC
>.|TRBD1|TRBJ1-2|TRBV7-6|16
CASSLGTGGWNYGYTF
TGTGCCAGCAGCTTAGGGACAGGGGGCTGGAACTATGGCTACACCTTC
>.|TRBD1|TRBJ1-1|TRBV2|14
CASFRRQGSTEAFF
TGTGCCAGCTTCCGCCGACAGGGCAGCACTGAAGCTTTCTTT
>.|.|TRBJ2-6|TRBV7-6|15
CASSLERSGANVLTF
TGTGCCAGCAGCTTAGAAAGATCTGGGGCCAACGTCCTGACTTTC
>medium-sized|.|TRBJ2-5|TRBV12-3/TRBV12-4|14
CASSLAQTGETQYF
TGTGCCAGCAGTTTAGCGCAAACGGGGGAGACCCAGTACTTC
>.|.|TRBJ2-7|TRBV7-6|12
CASSRGVDEQYF
TGTGCCAGCAGCAGGGGGGTCGATGAGCAGTACTTC
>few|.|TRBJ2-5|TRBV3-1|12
CASADFQETQYF
TGTGCCAGCGCGGACTTCCAAGAGACCCAGTACTTC
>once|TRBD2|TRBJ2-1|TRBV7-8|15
CASSLAHQRGFEQFF
TGTGCCAGCAGCTTAGCGCATCAGCGGGGGTTTGAGCAGTTCTTC
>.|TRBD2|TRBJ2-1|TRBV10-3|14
CAIRGVGGVNEQFF
TGTGCCATCAGGGGGGTCGGGGGGGTTAATGAGCAGTTCTTC
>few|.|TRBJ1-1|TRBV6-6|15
CASSTRDGPNTEAFF
TGTGCCAGCAGTACCCGGGACGGCCCGAACACTGAAGCTTTCTTT
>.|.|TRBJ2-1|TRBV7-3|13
CASSLGDSLGQFF
TGTGCCAGCAGCTTAGGAGATAGTTTAGGGCAGTTCTTC
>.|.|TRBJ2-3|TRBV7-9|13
CASSFNGGDTQYF
TGTGCCAGCAGCTTTAACGGTGGGGATACGCAGTATTTT
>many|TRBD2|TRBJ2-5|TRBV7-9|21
CASRSAGLGQPTSGRNHEQYF
TGTGCCAGCAGGTCTGCCGGTTTGGGACAGCCCACTAGCGGGAGGAACCATGAGCAGTACTTC
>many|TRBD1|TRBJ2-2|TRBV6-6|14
CASSYRTGARELFF
TGTGCCAGCAGTTACCGGACAGGGGCCCGGGAGCTGTTTTTT
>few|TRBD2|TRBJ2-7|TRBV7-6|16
CASRFRGTSSIYEQYF
TGTGCCAGCAGATTCCGCGGGACTAGCAGTATCTACGAGCAGTACTTC
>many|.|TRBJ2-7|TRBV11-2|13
CASSLMVAGEQYF
TGTGCCAGCAGCTTGATGGTCGCGGGCGAGCAGTACTTC
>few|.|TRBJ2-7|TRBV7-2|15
CASSSEGGQLYEQYF
TGTGCCAGCAGCTCGGAGGGAGGACAGCTCTACGAGCAGTACTTC
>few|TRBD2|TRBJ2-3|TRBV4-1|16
CASSQRTSGSADTQYF
TGTGCCAGCAGCCAGAGGACTAGCGGGAGTGCAGATACGCAGTATTTT
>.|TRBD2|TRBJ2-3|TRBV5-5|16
CASSFLLAAGTDTQYF
TGTGCCAGCAGCTTCTTACTAGCGGCCGGCACAGATACGCAGTATTTT
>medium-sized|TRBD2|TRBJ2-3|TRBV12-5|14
CASGWTSGSRTQYF
TGTGCTAGTGGTTGGACTAGCGGGAGTCGAACGCAGTATTTT
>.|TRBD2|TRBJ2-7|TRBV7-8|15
CASSRLLAITGELYF
TGTGCCAGCAGCCGCCTACTAGCGATCACCGGGGAGCTGTACTTC
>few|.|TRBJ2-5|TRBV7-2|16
CASSLGGPGLSETQYF
TGTGCCAGCAGCTTAGGGGGACCCGGGTTATCGGAGACCCAGTACTTC
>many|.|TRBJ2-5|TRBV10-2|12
CASSENRETQYF
TGCGCCAGCAGTGAGAATAGGGAGACCCAGTACTTC
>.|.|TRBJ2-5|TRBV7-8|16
CASSLGLYGRQETQYF
TGTGCCAGCAGCTTAGGGTTATACGGGAGACAAGAGACCCAGTACTTC